This T cell receptor beta chain was profiled in a study of blood T cells in healthy people across ages. This clonotype was observed a single time. Its antigen remains unknown. This CDR3 comprises 15 residues. Germline trimming cut 8 bases from V and 2 bases from J; bases unmatched to any gene: 11. Germline V gives CDR1 MDHEN, CDR2 SYDVKM. Study-level points and caveats: Aged donors had fewer naive CD4+ cells and lower diversity than long-lived donors.

A second PCR, run for about 6 to 11 cycles, used a sample-barcoded 5' primer plus a J-beta primer mix. TCRdb independently ran MiXCR on the 5' RACE reads; one entry per CDR3 protein. The profile shows a few hundred thousand distinct CDR3 sequences, about a quarter of them singletons. The same specimen was also included in a second study, on T cells of mothers and their children.

Sequenced input: blood. This sequence originates from a boy aged 2 to 10 in good health. The chain links TRBV28 to TRBJ2-7; TRBD1 aligns across 8 bases. The CDR3 DNA reads TGTGCCAGCGGACCCATAGGACAGGGCGCCTACGAGCAGTACTTC. This encodes CASGPIGQGAYEQYF. Complete variable domain (other parts from reference TRBV28 and TRBJ2-7): DVKVTQSSRYLVKRTGEKVFLECVQDMDHENMFWYRQDPGLGLRLIYFSYDVKMKEKGDIPEGYSVSREKKERFSLILESASTNQTSMYLCASGPIGQGAYEQYFGPGTRLTVT.